Below, 30 T cell receptor beta chains from the same sample are listed, as sequenced in a study of blood T cell repertoires in COVID-19. Profiled with immunoSEQ multiplex PCR; TCRdb holds only in-frame clones, not every one. The sample contains 300,000 to 500,000 clones, 88% of which appear only once. Sequencing input: PBMCs or T cells enriched from blood (not recorded which). The origin of the receptors is a woman between 35 and 50 years old with acute COVID-19.

The chain couples TRBV7-9 to TRBJ1-3; 7 positions match TRBD1. The CDR3 totals 15 residues. The V and J ends lost 1 base and 8 bases, in that order; junction bases with no gene match: 8. Germline loops: CDR1 SEHNR, CDR2 FQNEAQ (reference sequence). Written as DNA, the CDR3 is TGTGCCAGCAGCTTAGACGGCAGGGGGGCTCACACCATATATTTT. It translates to CASSLDGRGAHTIYF. Filled out from reference TRBV7-9 and TRBJ1-3, the complete variable domain reads DTGVSQNPRHKITKRGQNVTFRCDPISEHNRLYWYRQTLGQGPEFLTYFQNEAQLEKSRLLSDRFSAERPKGSFSTLEIQRTEQGDSAMYLCASSLDGRGAHTIYFGEGSWLTVV.

This chain connects TRBV29-1 to TRBJ1-1, with 10 bases lining up with TRBD1. Trimming took 6 bases from V and 4 from J; bases not matched to a gene: 5. Per germline, CDR1 SQVTM and CDR2 ANQGSEA. The CDR3 contains 13 residues. The CDR3 DNA reads as TGCAGCGTGGACAGGGGGGGAGGCACTGAAGCTTTCTTT. It yields the protein CSVDRGGGTEAFF.

V usage is TRBV30 and J usage is TRBJ1-2; TRBD1 is a possible D gene (6 bases). CDR1 and CDR2 (germline): GTSNPN, SVGIG (reference sequence). Trimming stripped 0 bases from V and 2 bases from J, with 10 bases between. This CDR3 spans 14 amino acids. This CDR3 is CAWSVGRGNYGYTF. The CDR3 DNA follows: TGTGCCTGGAGTGTTGGCAGGGGAAACTATGGCTACACCTTC.

The chain has TRBV27 and TRBJ2-7, with 7 bases that match TRBD1. The CDR3 length is 16 residues. The V gene end was trimmed by 5 bases and the J gene end by 2 bases; junction bases not matched to a gene: 12. The germline gives CDR1 MNHEY, CDR2 SMNVEV (reference sequence). The CDR3: CASSVSGTVDTYEQYF. Here the CDR3 DNA reads TGTGCCAGCAGTGTCTCCGGGACAGTGGATACCTACGAGCAGTACTTC.

The chain employs TRBV7-6 and TRBJ1-2; 8 bases are shared with TRBD1. CDR3 length: 15 residues. Germline lookup yields CDR1 SGHVS and CDR2 FNYEAQ. V was clipped by 5 bases and J by 4 bases; unmatched bases: 9. This CDR3 reads CASSRAGTGLYGYTF. CDR3 nucleotides: TGTGCCAGCAGCCGCGCCGGGACAGGACTCTATGGCTACACCTTC. Full variable domain (rest looked up from reference TRBV7-6 and TRBJ1-2): GAGVSQSPRYKVTKRGQDVALRCDPISGHVSLYWYRQALGQGPEFLTYFNYEAQQDKSGLPNDRFSAERPEGSISTLTIQRTEQRDSAMYRCASSRAGTGLYGYTFGSGTRLTVV.

About this clone: The sample has other DNA sequences that encode this CDR3 too. This sequence joins TRBV5-1 and TRBJ2-5; the D is unclear. Germline V gene sequence: CDR1 SGHRS, CDR2 YFSETQ. The length of the CDR3 is 12 residues. V was trimmed by 0 bases and J by 5 bases, leaving 5 bases between them. This CDR3 reads CASSLAGETQYF. The CDR3 coding sequence is TGCGCCAGCAGCTTGGCCGGGGAGACCCAGTACTTC. The full variable domain, its missing parts supplied by reference TRBV5-1 and TRBJ2-5, is KAGVTQTPRYLIKTRGQQVTLSCSPISGHRSVSWYQQTPGQGLQFLFEYFSETQRNKGNFPGRFSGRQFSNSRSEMNVSTLELGDSALYLCASSLAGETQYFGPGTRLLVL.

This clone has a single count. The V and J genes are TRBV4-2 and TRBJ1-2; TRBD1 aligns across 7 bases. This CDR3 spans 14 amino acids. Germline CDR1 and CDR2: LGHNA and YNFKEQ. Losses at the gene ends were 3 bases for V and 3 bases for J; bases not matched to a gene: 4. CDR3 sequence: CASSHSGGDYGYTF. In DNA, the CDR3 is TGTGCCAGCAGCCATTCAGGGGGTGACTATGGCTACACCTTC.

This clone was found once. CDR3: CASSRDRVYGYTF. CDR3 DNA sequence: TGTGCCAGCAGCCGGGACAGGGTCTATGGCTACACCTTC. This chain connects TRBV7-9 to TRBJ1-2; 9 bases line up with TRBD1. This CDR3 contains 13 residues. V was pared by 5 bases and J by 4 bases, with 2 bases of the junction left unmatched. CDR1 SEHNR and CDR2 FQNEAQ come from the germline V gene (reference sequence). Combining the CDR3 with reference TRBV7-9 and TRBJ1-2 gives the whole variable domain DTGVSQNPRHKITKRGQNVTFRCDPISEHNRLYWYRQTLGQGPEFLTYFQNEAQLEKSRLLSDRFSAERPKGSFSTLEIQRTEQGDSAMYLCASSRDRVYGYTFGSGTRLTVV.

This clone turned up a few times. V gene TRBV19 combines with J gene TRBJ1-5; TRBD1 is a possible D gene (5 bases). Germline V gene lookup returns CDR1 LNHDA and CDR2 SQIVND (reference sequence). With 3 bases removed from V and 7 bases from J, the gap between germline ends came to 10 bases. The CDR3 contains 13 residues. The CDR3 loop is CASSMGRGQPQHF. The CDR3 DNA is TGTGCCAGTAGTATGGGGAGGGGACAGCCCCAGCATTTT.

CDR3 bases: TGTGCCAGCAGTTTACTAGCGGGGGACCAAGAGACCCAGTACTTC. Translating gives CASSLLAGDQETQYF. The gene calls are TRBV28 and TRBJ2-5; TRBD2 matches at 10 bases. The CDR3 extends over 15 amino acids. With 2 bases clipped from V and 0 bases from J, the junction kept 0 bases outside the gene matches. Looked up from germline, CDR1 is MDHEN and CDR2 is SYDVKM.

This rearrangement joins TRBV7-7 to TRBJ2-2; 7 nucleotides line up with TRBD2. The length of the CDR3 is 17 residues. Germline V gene lookup returns CDR1 SSHAT and CDR2 FNYEAQ (reference sequence). V was pared by 5 bases and J by 7 bases, with 16 bases of the junction left unmatched. The CDR3 here is CASSPISSGDLGGELFF. The CDR3 DNA sequence: TGTGCCAGCAGCCCGATTTCTAGCGGAGACCTGGGCGGGGAGCTGTTTTTT.

This chain links TRBV15 with TRBJ1-2; the D gene is possibly TRBD1 (5 bases). The ends were cut back, 0 bases at V and 7 bases at J, with 15 bases in the middle. CDR3 size: 15 residues. CDR1 is LNHNV, CDR2 YYDKDF, per germline (reference sequence). CDR3 sequence reads: CATSRDVKGWAGYTF. The CDR3 DNA reads as TGTGCCACCAGCAGAGATGTCAAGGGGTGGGCTGGCTACACCTTC.

The chain is built from TRBV30 and TRBJ1-2, with a tentative D call TRBD1 (6 bases). V lost 2 bases, J lost 4 bases, and 11 bases lay in between. This CDR3 contains 13 residues. The germline gives CDR1 GTSNPN, CDR2 SVGIG (reference sequence). CDR3 loop: CAWSLDSLYGYTF. The DNA for the CDR3 is TGTGCCTGGAGTTTGGACAGCCTCTATGGCTACACCTTC.

The chain joins TRBV11-2 to TRBJ1-1; D gene unclear. Trimming shortened V by 2 bases and J by 0 bases, and 13 bases separated the two germline ends. Germline CDR1 reads SGHAT; CDR2 reads FQNNGV. The CDR3 length is 16 residues. The CDR3 coding sequence is TGTGCCAGCAGCTTACTCGCGGCCGATCTGAACACTGAAGCTTTCTTT. Translated: CASSLLAADLNTEAFF.

The sample holds a few counts of this clone. The chain links TRBV23-1 to TRBJ1-1, with D perhaps TRBD1 (5 bases). TRBV23-1 is treated as an ORF (open reading frame) with a function not yet certain. The V end was cut by 6 bases, the J end by 5 bases, with 16 bases between. This CDR3 is 14 amino acids long. This chain's CDR3 is CASSWGRYETEAFF. In DNA, the CDR3 is TGCGCCAGCAGCTGGGGCCGTTATGAGACTGAAGCTTTCTTT.

The chain is built from TRBV7-9 and TRBJ2-1; 10 nucleotides match TRBD2. V lost 5 bases to trimming and J lost 3 bases; unmatched junction nucleotides: 7. Germline CDR1 reads SEHNR; CDR2 reads FQNEAQ (reference sequence). This CDR3 has 16 residues. CDR3 nucleotides: TGTGCCAGCAGCGCTGGACCTAGCGGGGGCTACAATGAGCAGTTCTTC. Protein: CASSAGPSGGYNEQFF. Full variable domain (rest looked up from reference TRBV7-9 and TRBJ2-1): DTGVSQNPRHKITKRGQNVTFRCDPISEHNRLYWYRQTLGQGPEFLTYFQNEAQLEKSRLLSDRFSAERPKGSFSTLEIQRTEQGDSAMYLCASSAGPSGGYNEQFFGPGTRLTVL.

The rearrangement uses TRBV19 and TRBJ1-2, with D perhaps TRBD1 (6 bases). Trimming stripped 6 bases from V and 5 bases from J, with 19 bases between. The CDR3 totals 15 residues. Germline CDR1 reads LNHDA; CDR2 reads SQIVND (reference sequence). DNA of the CDR3: TGTGCCAGTAGGCTATCGGGACAAATGAGTTATGGCTACACCTTC. Translating gives CASRLSGQMSYGYTF.

J is TRBJ1-6 and V is TRBV2; 7 positions match TRBD1. V shed 5 bases, J shed 6 bases, and the junction held 4 bases outside the gene matches. The germline V gene encodes CDR1 SNHLY and CDR2 FYNNEI. This CDR3 region has 14 residues. The CDR3 DNA reads TGTGCCAGCAGTTACGGGACAGCTAATTCACCCCTCCACTTT. Its translation: CASSYGTANSPLHF.

Concerning this clone itself: At the DNA level, this CDR3 is encoded by other sequences in the same sample as well. This rearrangement joins TRBV9 to TRBJ1-1, with 9 nucleotides matching TRBD1. The CDR3 covers 14 residues. Losses at the gene ends were 2 bases for V and 4 bases for J; bases not matched to a gene: 3. Germline V CDR1 and CDR2: SGDLS, YYNGEE. The CDR3 loop reads CASSVATGGTEAFF. The CDR3 coding sequence is TGTGCCAGCAGCGTCGCGACAGGGGGCACTGAAGCTTTCTTT.

This chain uses TRBV11-2 with TRBJ2-5; D possibly corresponds to TRBD1 (6 bases). V dropped 2 bases and J dropped 5 bases, with 15 bases sitting between them. This CDR3 comprises 15 residues. The germline CDR1 and CDR2 sequences are SGHAT and FQNNGV. CDR3 bases: TGTGCCAGCAGCTTAAGTCGGTCAGGGGTGGAGACCCAGTACTTC. Translated, it gives CASSLSRSGVETQYF.

The genes are TRBV6-1 and TRBJ1-2; 7 bases fit TRBD1. This CDR3 has 13 amino acids. Germline trimming cut 3 bases from V and 6 bases from J; bases unmatched to any gene: 4. The germline V gene has CDR1 MNHNS and CDR2 SASEGT. CDR3 DNA: TGTGCCAGCAGTGAGACAGGGTTTAATGGCTACACCTTC. It specifies CASSETGFNGYTF.

V and J are TRBV27 and TRBJ1-1, with D uncertain. The CDR3 runs to 13 residues. Looked up from germline, CDR1 is MNHEY and CDR2 is SMNVEV (reference sequence). Deletions cut 5 bases from V and 0 bases from J, with 7 bases between. The CDR3 nucleotides are TGTGCCAGCAGTGCCCGGGTGAACACTGAAGCTTTCTTT. Translated: CASSARVNTEAFF.

The V gene is TRBV30, the J gene TRBJ2-2; D gene uncertain. Trimming removed 4 bases from V and 6 bases from J, with 12 bases in between. Looked up from germline, CDR1 is GTSNPN and CDR2 is SVGIG (reference sequence). This CDR3 contains 13 residues. CDR3 nucleotides: TGTGCCTGGACTAGAGACCGACCCGGGGAGCTGTTTTTT. Amino acid sequence: CAWTRDRPGELFF. The whole variable domain, remainder taken from reference TRBV30 and TRBJ2-2, is SQTIHQWPATLVQPVGSPLSLECTVEGTSNPNLYWYRQAAGRGLQLLFYSVGIGQISSEVPQNLSASRPQDRQFILSSKKLLLSDSGFYLCAWTRDRPGELFFGEGSRLTVL.

The chain couples TRBV6-5 to TRBJ1-3; D unresolved. Germline loops: CDR1 MNHEY, CDR2 SVGAGI. Trimming took off 7 bases at V and 0 bases at J, with 13 bases between the two ends. The length of the CDR3 is 15 residues. The CDR3 is CASKSQVHSGNTIYF. CDR3 nucleotide sequence: TGTGCCAGCAAGTCTCAGGTCCACTCTGGAAACACCATATATTTT.

In DNA form, the CDR3 reads TGTGCCAGCAGTTTGGACAGGGACACTGAAGCTTTCTTT. Protein product: CASSLDRDTEAFF. The chain couples TRBV6-5 to TRBJ1-1; 8 positions match TRBD1. Germline CDR1 reads MNHEY; CDR2 reads SVGAGI. J was trimmed by 3 bases and V by 4 bases; bases with no gene match: 1. There are 13 residues in the CDR3.

The rearrangement uses TRBV9 and TRBJ2-1, with TRBD2 matching over 10 bases. The CDR3 is 15 amino acids. Germline V lookup: CDR1 SGDLS, CDR2 YYNGEE. V dropped 4 bases and J dropped 9; count of bases not matched to a gene: 10. In DNA, the CDR3 is TGTGCCAGCAGCCCACTAGCGGGGTTTGATGGTGAGCAGTTCTTC. Its translation is CASSPLAGFDGEQFF.

The chain employs TRBV28 and TRBJ1-1; D not certain. Germline assignment: CDR1 MDHEN and CDR2 SYDVKM. CDR3 length: 15 amino acids. Deletions cut 4 bases from V and 8 bases from J, with 20 bases between. The CDR3 nucleotides are TGTGCCAGCAGTTACTCGTCAGGTTTCCCAAGAGAAGCTTTCTTT. This translates into CASSYSSGFPREAFF.

The chain joins TRBV7-8 to TRBJ2-7, with D possibly being TRBD1 (6 bases). Per the germline V gene, CDR1 is SGHVS and CDR2 is FQNEAQ. The CDR3 sequence is 13 residues long. Trimming took off 8 bases at V and 0 bases at J, with 11 bases between the two ends. The CDR3 DNA reads TGTGCCAGCTTAACACAGGGCTCCTACGAGCAGTACTTC. Translating it yields CASLTQGSYEQYF.

Points on this clone: Other nucleotide sequences in the sample specify the same CDR3. This chain connects TRBV5-1 to TRBJ1-1, with a tentative D call TRBD1 (5 bases). This CDR3 has 13 residues. With 4 bases removed from V and 1 base from J, the gap between germline ends came to 8 bases. Germline CDR1 reads SGHRS; CDR2 reads YFSETQ. The CDR3 DNA reads as TGCGCCAGCAGCCTCCAGGGGAACACTGAAGCTTTCTTT. Translating gives CASSLQGNTEAFF.

This chain joins TRBV19 and TRBJ1-1, with 7 bases matching TRBD1. The CDR3 runs 14 residues. Trimming at V came to 3 bases and at J to 6 bases, leaving 7 bases not matched to a gene. In germline, CDR1 is LNHDA, CDR2 SQIVND (reference sequence). CDR3 sequence: CASSIGRGPAEAFF. The CDR3 DNA sequence: TGTGCCAGTAGTATCGGGAGGGGGCCAGCTGAAGCTTTCTTT.